The 26 T cell receptor beta chains below were found in one sample sequenced in a study of control samples from healthy donors and cancer patients. Some clones are missing from TCRdb's copy, which holds only in-frame ones; the method was immunoSEQ multiplex PCR. This sample yields 210,000 or so clones, of which roughly nine tenths are seen a single time; approximately 1.8% belongs to the top ten. The sequencing input was blood. These receptors were obtained from a man younger than 40 in good health.

The chain links TRBV14 to TRBJ2-7; 7 bases fit TRBD2. The CDR3 is made up of 14 amino acids. V shed 3 bases and J 1 base; nucleotides not matched to a gene: 3. The germline V gene has CDR1 SGHDN and CDR2 FVKESK. The CDR3 nucleotides are TGTGCCAGCAGCCAGGGGACTAATTCCTACGAGCAGTACTTC. It specifies CASSQGTNSYEQYF.

This chain joins TRBV10-1 and TRBJ2-1, with D possibly matching TRBD1 (5 bases). The CDR3 length is 13 residues. CDR1 WNHNN and CDR2 SYGVQD come from the germline V gene (reference sequence). V was pared by 5 bases and J by 4 bases, with 9 bases between. The CDR3 bases are TGCGCCAGCAGTCCGGACACTTACAATGAGCAGTTCTTC. It is translated as CASSPDTYNEQFF.

This sequence joins TRBV4-2 and TRBJ1-6; D not resolved. The CDR3 runs to 14 residues. Germline loops: CDR1 LGHNA, CDR2 YNFKEQ. Trimming took off 0 bases at V and 5 bases at J, with 5 bases between the two ends. The CDR3, as DNA: TGTGCCAGCAGCCAAGATTGGAATAATTCACCCCTCCACTTT. Protein: CASSQDWNNSPLHF.

The V and J genes are TRBV5-1 and TRBJ2-7; 11 bases agree with TRBD1. Germline V lookup: CDR1 SGHRS, CDR2 YFSETQ. The CDR3 has 15 residues. The J segment lost 0 bases and the V segment lost 4 bases, leaving 3 bases of the junction unmatched. The CDR3 DNA follows: TGCGCCAGCAGCCGGGGACAGGGGGACTCCTACGAGCAGTACTTC. It encodes CASSRGQGDSYEQYF.

The V and J genes are TRBV12-3 or TRBV12-4 and TRBJ2-7; the D gene is possibly TRBD1 (5 bases). The CDR3 covers 12 residues. The ends were cut back, 5 bases at V and 5 bases at J, with 10 bases in the middle. CDR3 DNA: TGTGCCAGCAGTCCCTGGGGCGACGAGCAGTACTTC. Its protein product is CASSPWGDEQYF.

The rearrangement links TRBV10-2 to TRBJ2-1; 8 bases fit TRBD2. The CDR3 sequence is 15 residues long. V was pared by 6 bases and J by 5 bases, with 9 bases of the junction left unmatched. Germline loops: CDR1 WSHSY, CDR2 SAAADI. CDR3 sequence reads: CASRVAGSNDNEQFF. The DNA for the CDR3 is TGCGCCAGCAGGGTAGCGGGGAGTAACGACAATGAGCAGTTCTTC.

This clone appeared a single time. V is TRBV14 and J is TRBJ1-5; 10 nucleotides line up with TRBD1. Looked up from germline, CDR1 is SGHDN and CDR2 is FVKESK. CDR3 length: 16 amino acids. Trimming removed 5 bases from V and 1 base from J; junction bases left unmatched: 5. The CDR3: CASSGRDRGSNQPQHF. In DNA form, the CDR3 reads TGTGCCAGCAGCGGCCGGGACAGGGGAAGCAATCAGCCCCAGCATTTT.

The chain is built from TRBV5-5 and TRBJ1-1, with a weak D call TRBD1 (6 bases). CDR3 length equals 12 residues. V was shortened by 2 bases and J by 6 bases, with 8 bases between the two germline ends. Per germline, CDR1 SGHKS and CDR2 YYEKEE (reference sequence). Here the CDR3 DNA reads TGTGCCAGCAGCTTACAGGGCTCTGAAGCTTTCTTT. Its protein is CASSLQGSEAFF.

The rearrangement links TRBV14 to TRBJ1-1; D perhaps matches TRBD1 (6 bases). Trimming shortened V by 3 bases and J by 10 bases, and 24 bases separated the two germline ends. Germline CDR1 reads SGHDN; CDR2 reads FVKESK. This CDR3 spans 16 amino acids. The CDR3 sequence: CASSQGLRGPTGGAFF. The CDR3 DNA reads as TGTGCCAGCAGCCAGGGCCTCAGGGGCCCCACCGGGGGAGCTTTCTTT.

V is TRBV9 and J is TRBJ1-6; 10 positions match TRBD1. V gave up 4 bases and J gave up 7 bases; unmatched junction bases: 8. This CDR3 spans 16 amino acids. Germline V gene sequence: CDR1 SGDLS, CDR2 YYNGEE. CDR3 nucleotides: TGTGCCAGCAGCCCACGGACAGGGGGTATGAATTCACCCCTCCACTTT. This encodes CASSPRTGGMNSPLHF.

This rearrangement joins TRBV7-9 to TRBJ2-7; no firm D call. Per germline, CDR1 SEHNR and CDR2 FQNEAQ (reference sequence). CDR3 length equals 12 residues. Trimming pared 5 bases from V and 0 bases from J, leaving 5 bases between. CDR3 sequence (DNA): TGTGCCAGCAGCCGTTACTCCTACGAGCAGTACTTC. Translation: CASSRYSYEQYF.

The gene calls are TRBV18 and TRBJ1-3; D remains unclear. Between the trimmed V and J ends, which lost 5 bases and 4 bases, there was a span of 15 bases. The length of the CDR3 is 15 residues. Germline CDR1 and CDR2: KGHSH and LQKENI. In nucleotides, the CDR3 is TGTGCCAGCTCATCACAGACCCCGGGGGGAAACACCATATATTTT. Its translation: CASSSQTPGGNTIYF.

J is TRBJ2-2 and V is TRBV5-1, with 8 bases identical to TRBD1. This CDR3 has 17 residues. The germline CDR1 and CDR2 sequences are SGHRS and YFSETQ. The V gene end was trimmed by 0 bases and the J gene end by 4 bases; junction bases not matched to a gene: 8. CDR3 protein: CASSLGDRGKFTGELFF. DNA for the CDR3: TGCGCCAGCAGCTTGGGCGACAGGGGCAAATTCACCGGGGAGCTGTTTTTT.

CDR3 residues: CASSPVGQYEQYF. The CDR3 DNA reads TGTGCCAGCAGCCCCGTAGGGCAGTACGAGCAGTACTTC. The chain links TRBV7-9 to TRBJ2-7, with D uncertain. Trimming removed 5 bases from V and 4 bases from J, with 12 bases in between. This CDR3 is 13 amino acids long. Germline V CDR1 and CDR2: SEHNR, FQNEAQ (reference sequence).

The chain uses TRBV27 and TRBJ2-7; D is tentatively TRBD1 or TRBD2 (5 bases each). Trimming pared 4 bases from V and 2 bases from J, leaving 18 bases between. Germline lookup yields CDR1 MNHEY and CDR2 SMNVEV (reference sequence). The CDR3 covers 16 residues. CDR3 protein: CASSSTGARGAYEQYF. CDR3 nucleotides: TGTGCCAGCAGTTCAACCGGGGCCCGGGGAGCCTACGAGCAGTACTTC.

The chain recombines TRBV29-1 with TRBJ1-2; 10 bases agree with TRBD1. This CDR3 has 14 residues. Germline assignment: CDR1 SQVTM and CDR2 ANQGSEA. V lost 7 bases, J lost 8 bases, and 13 bases stayed unmatched. CDR3: CSEGGQGCGGGYTF. For the CDR3, the DNA is TGCAGCGAAGGGGGACAGGGGTGCGGCGGGGGCTACACCTTC.

The V and J genes are TRBV27 and TRBJ2-2; TRBD1 matches at 8 bases. The CDR3 spans 17 residues. The V segment lost 6 bases and the J segment 6 bases; nucleotides outside the gene matches: 15. Germline V lookup: CDR1 MNHEY, CDR2 SMNVEV (reference sequence). Written as DNA, the CDR3 is TGTGCCAGCAGCCAGGGGGCGTTCCCTTTAATATCCGGGGAGCTGTTTTTT. Amino acid sequence: CASSQGAFPLISGELFF.

The genes are TRBV2 and TRBJ1-1; 8 bases align to TRBD1. V trimming: 4 bases; J trimming: 4 bases; junction bases outside the gene matches: 11. The germline V gene has CDR1 SNHLY and CDR2 FYNNEI. The CDR3 loop spans 16 amino acids. The CDR3 is CASSGLPQGAPTEAFF. The CDR3 coding sequence is TGTGCCAGCAGTGGCCTCCCCCAGGGGGCGCCCACTGAAGCTTTCTTT.

The V call is TRBV19, the J call TRBJ2-3; 7 bases map to TRBD1. CDR1 and CDR2 (germline): LNHDA, SQIVND (reference sequence). With V trimmed by 4 bases and J by 5 bases, 9 bases remained unmatched. CDR3 length: 15 residues. The CDR3 coding sequence is TGTGCCAGTAGTACCGGACAGGTTCTTCGAGATACGCAGTATTTT. This gives the protein CASSTGQVLRDTQYF.

The rearrangement links TRBV6-5 to TRBJ1-4; TRBD1 matches at 7 bases. Germline values: CDR1 MNHEY, CDR2 SVGAGI. The CDR3 runs to 12 residues. The V gene end was trimmed by 6 bases and the J gene end by 8 bases; junction bases not matched to a gene: 3. DNA of the CDR3: TGTGCCAGCAGGACAGGGAAGGAAAAACTGTTTTTT. Protein product: CASRTGKEKLFF.

The V call is TRBV6-2 or TRBV6-3, the J call TRBJ2-5; TRBD2 agrees at 10 bases. Trimming cost V 3 bases and J 3 bases; bases outside gene matches: 7. The CDR3 consists of 16 residues. Germline CDR1 is MNHEY and CDR2 is SVGEGT. The CDR3 DNA reads as TGTGCCAGCAGTTATTTACCTAGCGGGGGAGAAGAGACCCAGTACTTC. It yields the protein CASSYLPSGGEETQYF.

This clone was counted once. This chain uses TRBV27 with TRBJ2-7; the D gene is possibly TRBD1 (6 bases). The V and J ends lost 2 bases and 0 bases respectively, with 11 bases between them. CDR3 length: 15 residues. CDR1 is MNHEY, CDR2 SMNVEV, per germline (reference sequence). CDR3 sequence reads: CASSLKTGHSYEQYF. CDR3 in DNA: TGTGCCAGCAGTTTAAAGACGGGACACTCCTACGAGCAGTACTTC.

The chain joins TRBV19 to TRBJ2-1; TRBD2 might be the D (5 bases). The germline V gene has CDR1 LNHDA and CDR2 SQIVND (reference sequence). CDR3 length: 14 amino acids. Trimming stripped 7 bases from V and 3 bases from J, with 13 bases between. This CDR3 is CASIGGSNYNEQFF. DNA of the CDR3: TGTGCCAGTATTGGAGGATCAAACTACAATGAGCAGTTCTTC.

The rearrangement uses TRBV6-5 and TRBJ1-1; D uncertain. This CDR3 is built from 13 residues. With 5 bases removed from V and 4 bases from J, the gap between germline ends came to 11 bases. Per the germline V gene, CDR1 is MNHEY and CDR2 is SVGAGI. In nucleotides, the CDR3 is TGTGCCAGCAGTCCCGATGGAATCACTGAAGCTTTCTTT. This encodes CASSPDGITEAFF.

V is TRBV25-1 and J is TRBJ1-4, with D possibly matching TRBD1 (5 bases). The length of the CDR3 is 15 residues. V shed 0 bases and J shed 6 bases, with 11 bases lying between them. CDR1 is MGHDK and CDR2 is SYGVNS in the germline V gene. CDR3 bases: TGTGCCAGCAGTGAATACTGGGGGAGGGATGAAAAACTGTTTTTT. It translates to CASSEYWGRDEKLFF.

The CDR3 region has the DNA TGTGCCACCAGTGATTCACTAGTCGATGAGCAGTTCTTC. Protein product: CATSDSLVDEQFF. The chain uses TRBV24-1 and TRBJ2-1, with D possibly being TRBD2 (5 bases). The CDR3 is 13 residues long. Trimming removed 2 bases from V and 8 bases from J, with 9 bases in between. Looked up from germline, CDR1 is KGHDR and CDR2 is SFDVKD.